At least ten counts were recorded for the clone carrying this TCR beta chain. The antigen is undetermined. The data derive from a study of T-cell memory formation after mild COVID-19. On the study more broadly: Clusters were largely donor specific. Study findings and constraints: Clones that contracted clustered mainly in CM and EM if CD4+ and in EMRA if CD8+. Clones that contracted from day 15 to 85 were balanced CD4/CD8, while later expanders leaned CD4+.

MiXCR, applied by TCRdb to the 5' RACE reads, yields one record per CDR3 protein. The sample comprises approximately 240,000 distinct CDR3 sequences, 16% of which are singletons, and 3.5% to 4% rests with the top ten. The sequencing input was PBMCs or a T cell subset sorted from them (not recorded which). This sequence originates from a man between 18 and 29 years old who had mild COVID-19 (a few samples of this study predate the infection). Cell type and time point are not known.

The DNA for the CDR3 is TGTGCCAGCAGTTTGTTACAGACTTCAACTAATGAAAAACTGTTTTTT. Protein product: CASSLLQTSTNEKLFF. V usage is TRBV28 and J usage is TRBJ1-4; no clear D gene. The germline V and J ends were trimmed by 3 bases and 0 bases, with 11 bases remaining between them. The CDR3 spans 16 residues. The germline gives CDR1 MDHEN, CDR2 SYDVKM.